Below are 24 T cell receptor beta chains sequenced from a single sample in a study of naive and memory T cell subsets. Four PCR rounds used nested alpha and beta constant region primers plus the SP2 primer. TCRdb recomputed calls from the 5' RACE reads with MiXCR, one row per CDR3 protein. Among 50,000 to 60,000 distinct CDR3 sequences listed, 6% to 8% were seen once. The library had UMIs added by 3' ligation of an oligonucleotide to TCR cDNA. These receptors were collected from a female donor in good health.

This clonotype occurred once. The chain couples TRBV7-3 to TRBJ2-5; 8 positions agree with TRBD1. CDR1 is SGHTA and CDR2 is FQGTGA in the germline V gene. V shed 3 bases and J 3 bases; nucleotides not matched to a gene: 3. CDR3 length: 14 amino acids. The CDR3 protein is CASSFGDRKETQYF. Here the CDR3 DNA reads TGTGCCAGCAGCTTTGGGGACAGGAAAGAGACCCAGTACTTC.

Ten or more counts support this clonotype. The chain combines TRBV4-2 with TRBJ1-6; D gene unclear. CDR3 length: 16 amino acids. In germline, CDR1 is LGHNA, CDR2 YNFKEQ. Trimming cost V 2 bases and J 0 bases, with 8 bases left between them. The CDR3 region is CASSQRTGSYNSPLHF. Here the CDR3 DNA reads TGTGCCAGCAGCCAACGAACCGGCTCCTATAATTCACCCCTCCACTTT.

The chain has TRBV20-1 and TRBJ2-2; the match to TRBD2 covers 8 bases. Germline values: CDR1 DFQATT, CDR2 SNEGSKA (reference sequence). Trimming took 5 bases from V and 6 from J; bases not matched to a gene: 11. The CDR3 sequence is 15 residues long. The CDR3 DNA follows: TGCAGTGCTGCACGGTCGGGGGGGCCTCCCGGGGAGCTGTTTTTT. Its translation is CSAARSGGPPGELFF.

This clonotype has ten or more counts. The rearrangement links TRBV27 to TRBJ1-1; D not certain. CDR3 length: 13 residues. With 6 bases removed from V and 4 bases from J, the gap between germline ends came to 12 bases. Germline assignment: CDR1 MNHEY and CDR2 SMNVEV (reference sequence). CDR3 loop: CASRRVLGTEAFF. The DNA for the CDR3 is TGTGCCAGCAGAAGGGTTTTGGGCACTGAAGCTTTCTTT.

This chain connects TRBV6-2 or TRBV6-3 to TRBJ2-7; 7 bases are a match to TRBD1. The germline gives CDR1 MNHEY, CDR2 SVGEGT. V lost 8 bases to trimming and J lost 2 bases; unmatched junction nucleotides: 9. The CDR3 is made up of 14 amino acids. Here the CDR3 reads CASHMRQGTYEQYF. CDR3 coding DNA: TGTGCCAGCCACATGAGACAGGGAACCTACGAGCAGTACTTC.

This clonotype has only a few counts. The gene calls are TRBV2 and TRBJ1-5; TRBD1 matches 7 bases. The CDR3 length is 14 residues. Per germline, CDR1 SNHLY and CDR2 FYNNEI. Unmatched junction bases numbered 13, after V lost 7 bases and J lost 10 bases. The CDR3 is CASTFGTASSPQHF. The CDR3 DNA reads TGTGCCAGCACGTTCGGGACAGCCTCAAGCCCCCAGCATTTT.

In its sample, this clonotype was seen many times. This CDR3 is CASLRGQGTNEKLFF. In nucleotides, the CDR3 is TGTGCCAGCCTTAGAGGGCAGGGGACTAATGAAAAACTGTTTTTT. This chain uses TRBV6-6 with TRBJ1-4; possible D gene TRBD1, 6 bases. The germline gives CDR1 MNHNY, CDR2 SVGAGI (reference sequence). The V end lost 8 bases, the J end lost 2 bases, and 15 bases lay between the germline ends. There are 15 residues in the CDR3.

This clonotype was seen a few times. The CDR3 loop reads CSLLPSGTGTFYEQYF. The CDR3 DNA reads as TGCAGTCTACTTCCATCCGGGACAGGGACCTTCTACGAGCAGTACTTC. The chain joins TRBV20-1 to TRBJ2-7; 9 nucleotides agree with TRBD1. With 8 bases clipped from V and 3 bases from J, the junction kept 17 bases outside the gene matches. The CDR3 loop spans 16 amino acids. Germline V gene sequence: CDR1 DFQATT, CDR2 SNEGSKA (reference sequence).

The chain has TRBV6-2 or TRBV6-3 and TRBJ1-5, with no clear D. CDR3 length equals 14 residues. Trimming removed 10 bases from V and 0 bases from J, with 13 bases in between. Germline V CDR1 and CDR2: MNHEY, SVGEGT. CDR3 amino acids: CATTRHLSNQPQHF. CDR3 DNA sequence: TGTGCCACGACGAGGCACCTTAGCAATCAGCCCCAGCATTTT.

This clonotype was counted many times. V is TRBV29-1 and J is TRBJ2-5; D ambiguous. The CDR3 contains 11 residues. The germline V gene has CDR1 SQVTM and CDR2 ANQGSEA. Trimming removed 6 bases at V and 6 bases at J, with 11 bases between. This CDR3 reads CSVPLLQTQYF. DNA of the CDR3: TGCAGCGTCCCCCTATTGCAGACCCAGTACTTC.

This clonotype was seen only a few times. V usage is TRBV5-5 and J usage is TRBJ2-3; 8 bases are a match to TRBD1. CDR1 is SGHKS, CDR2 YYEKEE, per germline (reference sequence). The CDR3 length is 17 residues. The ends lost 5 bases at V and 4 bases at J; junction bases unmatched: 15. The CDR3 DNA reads TGTGCCAGCAGTCTCGACAGGACAGGGCGGAGGGCAGATACGCAGTATTTT. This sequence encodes CASSLDRTGRRADTQYF.

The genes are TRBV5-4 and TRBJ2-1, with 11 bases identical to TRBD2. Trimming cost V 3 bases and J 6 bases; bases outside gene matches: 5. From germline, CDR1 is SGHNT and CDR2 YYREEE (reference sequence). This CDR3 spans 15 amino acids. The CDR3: CASSWGLADSNEQFF. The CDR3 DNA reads TGTGCCAGCAGCTGGGGACTAGCGGATAGCAATGAGCAGTTCTTC.

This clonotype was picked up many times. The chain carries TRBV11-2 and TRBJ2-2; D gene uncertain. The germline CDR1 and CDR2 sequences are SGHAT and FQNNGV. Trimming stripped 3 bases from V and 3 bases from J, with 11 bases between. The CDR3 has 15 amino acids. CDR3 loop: CASSFSPTHTGELFF. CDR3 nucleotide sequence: TGTGCCAGCAGCTTTTCCCCGACCCACACCGGGGAGCTGTTTTTT.

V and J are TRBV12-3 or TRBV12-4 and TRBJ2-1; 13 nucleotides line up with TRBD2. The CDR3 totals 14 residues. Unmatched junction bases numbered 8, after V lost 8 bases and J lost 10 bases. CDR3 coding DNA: TGTGCCAGCGGAGGGACTAGCGGGGCCTTAGAGCAGTTCTTC. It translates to CASGGTSGALEQFF.

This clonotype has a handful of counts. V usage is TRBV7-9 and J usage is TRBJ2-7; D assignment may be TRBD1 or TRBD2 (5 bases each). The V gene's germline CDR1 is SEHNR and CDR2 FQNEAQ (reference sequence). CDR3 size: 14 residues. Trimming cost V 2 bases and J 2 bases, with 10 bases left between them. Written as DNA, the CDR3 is TGTGCCAGCAGCTTAACGGGACCAGCCTACGAGCAGTACTTC. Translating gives CASSLTGPAYEQYF.

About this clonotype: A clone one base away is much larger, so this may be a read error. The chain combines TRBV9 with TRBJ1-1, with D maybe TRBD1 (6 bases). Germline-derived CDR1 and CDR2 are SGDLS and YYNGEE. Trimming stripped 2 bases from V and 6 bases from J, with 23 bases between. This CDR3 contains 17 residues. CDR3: CASSVVTGSPCKAEAFF. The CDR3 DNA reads TGTGCCAGCAGCGTTGTGACAGGTTCCCCCTGTAAAGCTGAAGCTTTCTTT.

This chain's CDR3 is CASSVTGGDEKLFF. CDR3 nucleotides: TGTGCCAGCAGCGTAACAGGGGGCGATGAAAAACTGTTTTTT. V usage is TRBV6-1 and J usage is TRBJ1-4, with TRBD1 matching 9 bases. Losses at the gene ends were 6 bases for V and 6 bases for J; bases not matched to a gene: 5. CDR1 and CDR2 from the germline V gene are MNHNS and SASEGT. The CDR3 totals 14 residues.

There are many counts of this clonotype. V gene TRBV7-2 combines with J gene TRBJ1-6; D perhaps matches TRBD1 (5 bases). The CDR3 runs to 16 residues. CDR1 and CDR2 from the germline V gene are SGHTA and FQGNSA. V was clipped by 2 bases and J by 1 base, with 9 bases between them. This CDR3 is CASSLIWGSYNSPLHF. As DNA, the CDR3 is TGTGCCAGCAGCTTAATCTGGGGGTCCTATAATTCACCCCTCCACTTT.

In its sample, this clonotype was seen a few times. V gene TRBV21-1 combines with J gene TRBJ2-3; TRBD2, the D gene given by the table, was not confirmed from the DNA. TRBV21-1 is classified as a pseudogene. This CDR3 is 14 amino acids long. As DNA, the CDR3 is TGTGCCAGCAGCAGTTTAGCGGGGGCAGATACGCAGTATTTT. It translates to CASSSLAGADTQYF.

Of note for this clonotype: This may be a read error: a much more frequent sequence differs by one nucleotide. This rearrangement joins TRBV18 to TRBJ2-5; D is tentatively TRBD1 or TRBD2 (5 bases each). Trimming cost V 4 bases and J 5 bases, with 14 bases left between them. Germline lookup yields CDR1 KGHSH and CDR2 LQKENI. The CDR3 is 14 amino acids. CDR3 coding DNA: TGTGCCAGCTCACTCCCGGGACCTGAGGAGACCCAGTACTTC. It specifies CASSLPGPEETQYF.

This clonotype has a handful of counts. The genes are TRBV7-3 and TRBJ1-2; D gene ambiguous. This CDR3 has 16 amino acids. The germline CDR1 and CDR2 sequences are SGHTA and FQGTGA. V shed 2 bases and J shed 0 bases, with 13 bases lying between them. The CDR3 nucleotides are TGTGCCAGCAGCTTACAAAAAGGGCGAGCTAACTATGGCTACACCTTC. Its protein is CASSLQKGRANYGYTF.

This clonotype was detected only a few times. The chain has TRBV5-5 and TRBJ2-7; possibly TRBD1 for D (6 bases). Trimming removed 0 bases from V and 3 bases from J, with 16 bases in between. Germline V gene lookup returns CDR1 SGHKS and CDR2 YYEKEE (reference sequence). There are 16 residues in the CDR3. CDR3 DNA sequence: TGTGCCAGCAGCTTGGCACCGCAGGGGTCCATCTACGAGCAGTACTTC. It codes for CASSLAPQGSIYEQYF.

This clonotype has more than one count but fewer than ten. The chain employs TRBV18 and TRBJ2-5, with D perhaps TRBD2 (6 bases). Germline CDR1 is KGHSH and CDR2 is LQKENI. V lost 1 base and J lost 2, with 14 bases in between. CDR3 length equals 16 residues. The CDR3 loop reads CASSPLQRAGQETQYF. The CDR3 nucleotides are TGTGCCAGCTCACCACTTCAGCGGGCGGGGCAAGAGACCCAGTACTTC.

CDR3 DNA sequence: TGTGCCAGCAGCCCGGACAAACTACTTTCCTATGGCTACACCTTC. Its protein is CASSPDKLLSYGYTF. This rearrangement joins TRBV5-6 to TRBJ1-2; maybe TRBD1 (5 bases). This CDR3 has 15 residues. Germline-derived CDR1 and CDR2 are SGHDT and YYEEEE. V was pared by 4 bases and J by 4 bases, with 17 bases between.